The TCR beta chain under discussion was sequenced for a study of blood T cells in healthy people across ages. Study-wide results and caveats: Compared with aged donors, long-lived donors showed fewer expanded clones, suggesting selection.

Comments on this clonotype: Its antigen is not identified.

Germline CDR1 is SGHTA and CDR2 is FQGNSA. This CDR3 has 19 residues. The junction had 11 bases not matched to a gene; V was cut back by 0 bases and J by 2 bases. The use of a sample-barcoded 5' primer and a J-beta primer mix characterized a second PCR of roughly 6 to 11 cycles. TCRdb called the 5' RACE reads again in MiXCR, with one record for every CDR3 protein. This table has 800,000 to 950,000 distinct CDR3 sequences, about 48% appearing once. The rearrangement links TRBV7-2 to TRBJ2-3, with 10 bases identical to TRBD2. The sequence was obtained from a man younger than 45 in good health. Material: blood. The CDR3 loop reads CASSLARLAGAPSTDTQYF. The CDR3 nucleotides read TGTGCCAGCAGCTTAGCGCGTCTAGCGGGGGCCCCTTCCACAGATACGCAGTATTTT.